The 17 T cell receptor beta chains presented below share a single source sample, sequenced in a study of blood T cell repertoires in COVID-19. Sequencing was performed with immunoSEQ multiplex PCR; in TCRdb, only in-frame clones are kept and a portion is missing. The sample records about 15,000 clones, roughly 88% being singletons. Sequencing input: peripheral blood. The receptors come from a human donor in a cohort sampled during active COVID-19.

Written as DNA, the CDR3 is TGTGCCAGCTCACCCAGACCCCCTCAGCGGGAGAAGCTCGAGCAGTACTTC. Translation gives CASSPRPPQREKLEQYF. The V and J genes are TRBV18 and TRBJ2-7; 8 bases are shared with TRBD2. CDR3 length: 17 residues. The trim removed 3 bases at V and 6 bases at J, leaving 16 bases unmatched. Germline CDR1 is KGHSH and CDR2 is LQKENI.

This clone occurred once. The V call is TRBV30, the J call TRBJ1-1; 7 bases agree with TRBD1. V lost 4 bases to trimming and J lost 6 bases; unmatched junction nucleotides: 8. Per germline, CDR1 GTSNPN and CDR2 SVGIG (reference sequence). This CDR3 has 13 amino acids. Written as DNA, the CDR3 is TGTGCCTGGATGCGATACAGGGGCTCTGAAGCTTTCTTT. Translated, it gives CAWMRYRGSEAFF.

The J gene is TRBJ2-4, the V gene TRBV20-1; TRBD1 matches at 7 bases. The V and J ends lost 3 bases and 2 bases, in that order; junction bases with no gene match: 4. Germline values: CDR1 DFQATT, CDR2 SNEGSKA (reference sequence). The CDR3 has 14 residues. The CDR3 DNA reads as TGCAGTGCTAGTCCGACAGGGACCAAAAACATTCAGTACTTC. This translates into CSASPTGTKNIQYF.

The V and J genes are TRBV28 and TRBJ1-4; 8 nucleotides match TRBD1. With 6 bases clipped from V and 4 bases from J, the junction kept 7 bases outside the gene matches. CDR1 is MDHEN, CDR2 SYDVKM, per germline. The CDR3 has 15 residues. The CDR3 DNA sequence: TGTGCCAGCAGCCGTTGGACAGGGAATAATGAAAAACTGTTTTTT. It codes for CASSRWTGNNEKLFF.

This clone has only one observation. The V gene is TRBV3-1 (or the pseudogene TRBV3-2), the J gene TRBJ2-2; no clear D gene. CDR3 length: 15 amino acids. Germline V gene lookup returns CDR1 LGHDT and CDR2 YNNKEL (reference sequence). Trimming took off 0 bases at V and 5 bases at J, with 10 bases between the two ends. The DNA of the CDR3 is TGTGCCAGCAGCCAAGAAAACGAGGTTACCGGGGAGCTGTTTTTT. This gives the protein CASSQENEVTGELFF.

The rearrangement joins TRBV27 to TRBJ2-7, with TRBD2 as a possible D gene (6 bases). CDR1 is MNHEY, CDR2 SMNVEV, per germline (reference sequence). Trimming removed 0 bases at V and 0 bases at J, with 12 bases between. The length of the CDR3 is 16 residues. In DNA form, the CDR3 reads TGTGCCAGCAGTTTATCGGTTGGGGACTTCTCCTACGAGCAGTACTTC. The encoded protein is CASSLSVGDFSYEQYF.

J is TRBJ1-2 and V is TRBV11-2; 9 nucleotides line up with TRBD1. CDR1 is SGHAT and CDR2 is FQNNGV in the germline V gene. This CDR3 comprises 16 residues. With V trimmed by 5 bases and J by 5 bases, 12 bases remained unmatched. The CDR3 sequence is CASSQEGGTGPYGYTF. CDR3 nucleotides: TGTGCCAGCAGCCAAGAAGGGGGGACAGGGCCTTATGGCTACACCTTC.

This chain links TRBV9 with TRBJ2-1; 7 bases are a match to TRBD2. CDR1 is SGDLS and CDR2 is YYNGEE in the germline V gene. V was pared by 0 bases and J by 10 bases, with 7 bases of the junction left unmatched. CDR3 length: 14 residues. CDR3 bases: TGTGCCAGCAGCGTAGGTGGCGGGAGCCAGGAGCAGTTCTTC. Its translation is CASSVGGGSQEQFF.

The genes are TRBV5-4 and TRBJ2-5, with D tentatively TRBD1 (6 bases). Trimming cost V 4 bases and J 2 bases, with 18 bases left between them. Per the germline V gene, CDR1 is SGHNT and CDR2 is YYREEE (reference sequence). CDR3 length: 16 amino acids. The CDR3 DNA reads as TGTGCCAGCAGCCCCGCCACTTCAGGGGTTCAAGAGACCCAGTACTTC. Translating it yields CASSPATSGVQETQYF.

This sequence joins TRBV27 and TRBJ2-5, with D maybe TRBD2 (5 bases). Germline V gene lookup returns CDR1 MNHEY and CDR2 SMNVEV (reference sequence). Trimming removed 0 bases from V and 4 bases from J, with 15 bases in between. This CDR3 has 16 amino acids. The CDR3 coding sequence is TGTGCCAGCAGTTTATCGGTACCCGATCGGGGAGAGACCCAGTACTTC. Its translation: CASSLSVPDRGETQYF.

The chain employs TRBV19 and TRBJ1-1, with 8 bases aligning to TRBD1. J lost 0 bases, V lost 8 bases, and 8 bases had no gene match. Germline assignment: CDR1 LNHDA and CDR2 SQIVND (reference sequence). CDR3 length equals 15 residues. The CDR3 nucleotides read TGTGCCAGTGCACCCTGGACAGGGATGAACACTGAAGCTTTCTTT. This gives the protein CASAPWTGMNTEAFF.

This chain uses TRBV27 with TRBJ2-7; the D gene is possibly TRBD1 (6 bases). The germline CDR1 and CDR2 sequences are MNHEY and SMNVEV (reference sequence). The CDR3 contains 13 residues. Trimming removed 6 bases at V and 0 bases at J, with 9 bases between. CDR3 sequence: CASRQGSSYEQYF. For the CDR3, the DNA is TGTGCCAGCAGACAGGGAAGCTCCTACGAGCAGTACTTC.

This clone showed up just once. This chain connects TRBV6-4 to TRBJ1-1; D is perhaps TRBD1 (6 bases). The CDR3 extends over 17 amino acids. Between the trimmed V and J ends, which lost 6 bases and 1 base, there was a span of 21 bases. Looked up from germline, CDR1 is MRHNA and CDR2 is SNTAGT. CDR3 DNA: TGTGCCAGCAGGAGGGTTTTGAAGTGGACAGAGAACACTGAAGCTTTCTTT. Amino acids: CASRRVLKWTENTEAFF.

The chain links TRBV11-3 to TRBJ2-3; 12 nucleotides line up with TRBD2. V shed 0 bases and J 1 base; nucleotides not matched to a gene: 11. Germline lookup yields CDR1 SGHNT and CDR2 YENEEA. The CDR3 runs to 20 residues. The CDR3 DNA follows: TGTGCCAGCAGCTTAGAACGGGGGGCGACTAGCGGGAGACGCACAGATACGCAGTATTTT. This codes for CASSLERGATSGRRTDTQYF.

The chain combines TRBV24-1 with TRBJ2-2, with D possibly being TRBD2 (6 bases). CDR3 length equals 12 residues. Germline CDR1 reads KGHDR; CDR2 reads SFDVKD. Trimming pared 4 bases from V and 7 bases from J, leaving 6 bases between. CDR3 amino acids: CATSEGGGELFF. The CDR3 bases are TGTGCCACCAGTGAGGGGGGCGGGGAGCTGTTTTTT.

The gene calls are TRBV6-2 or TRBV6-3 and TRBJ1-2; D perhaps matches TRBD1 (6 bases). Trimming removed 2 bases from V and 8 bases from J, with 18 bases in between. Germline CDR1 MNHEY, CDR2 SVGEGT. This CDR3 spans 15 amino acids. DNA for the CDR3: TGTGCCAGCAGTTACCCCGAAGGGGGGGCTAAAGGCTACACCTTC. Translating gives CASSYPEGGAKGYTF.

This clone occurred once. The J gene is TRBJ2-7, the V gene TRBV19, with 10 nucleotides matching TRBD2. In germline, CDR1 is LNHDA, CDR2 SQIVND (reference sequence). With 2 bases clipped from V and 2 bases from J, the junction kept 3 bases outside the gene matches. This CDR3 region has 15 residues. The chain's CDR3 is CASSILAGATYEQYF. DNA of the CDR3: TGTGCCAGTAGTATACTAGCGGGAGCGACCTACGAGCAGTACTTC.